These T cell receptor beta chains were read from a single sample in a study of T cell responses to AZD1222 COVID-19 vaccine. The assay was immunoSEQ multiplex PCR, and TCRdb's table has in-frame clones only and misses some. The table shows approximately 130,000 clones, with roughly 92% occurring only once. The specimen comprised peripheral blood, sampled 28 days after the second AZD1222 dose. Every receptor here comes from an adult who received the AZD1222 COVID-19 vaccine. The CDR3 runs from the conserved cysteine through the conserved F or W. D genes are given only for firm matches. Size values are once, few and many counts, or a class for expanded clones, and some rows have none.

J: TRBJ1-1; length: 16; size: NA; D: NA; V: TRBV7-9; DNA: TGTGCCAGCGTTGGGTTTGACAGGACCTTGAACACTGAAGCTTTCTTT; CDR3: CASVGFDRTLNTEAFF
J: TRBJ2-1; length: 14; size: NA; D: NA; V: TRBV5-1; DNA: TGCGCCAGCAGCTTTCAGGGATTGGGGAATGAGCAGTTCTTC; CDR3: CASSFQGLGNEQFF
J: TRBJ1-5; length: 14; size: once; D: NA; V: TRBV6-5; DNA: TGTGCCAGCAGTTACTCTAATAGCAATCAGCCCCAGCATTTT; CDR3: CASSYSNSNQPQHF
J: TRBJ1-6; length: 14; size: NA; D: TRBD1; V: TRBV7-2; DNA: TGTGCCAGCAGCCGGGACAGGCTAAATTCACCCCTCCACTTT; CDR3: CASSRDRLNSPLHF
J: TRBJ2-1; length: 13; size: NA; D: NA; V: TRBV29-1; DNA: TGCAGCGTTGGGCGGACCGGGGAGGATGAGCAGTTCTTC; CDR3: CSVGRTGEDEQFF
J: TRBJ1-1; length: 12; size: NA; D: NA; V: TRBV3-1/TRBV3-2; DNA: TGTGCCAGCAGCCAAGTTGGGGTGTTGGCTTTCTTT; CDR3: CASSQVGVLAFF
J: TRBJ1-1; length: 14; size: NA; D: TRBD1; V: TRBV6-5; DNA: TGTGCCAGCAGTCGACAGGGTATTGGCACTGAAGCTTTCTTT; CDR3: CASSRQGIGTEAFF
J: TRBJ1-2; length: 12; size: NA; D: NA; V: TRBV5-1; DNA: TGCGCCAGCAGAAGGGATAACTATGGCTACACCTTC; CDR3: CASRRDNYGYTF
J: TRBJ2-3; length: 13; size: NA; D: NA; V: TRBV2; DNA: TGTGCCACCCGACAGGGACTCACAGATACGCAGTATTTT; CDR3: CATRQGLTDTQYF
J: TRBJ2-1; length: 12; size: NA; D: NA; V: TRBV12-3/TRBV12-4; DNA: TGTGCCAGCAACCTCGGATACAATGAGCAGTTCTTC; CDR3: CASNLGYNEQFF
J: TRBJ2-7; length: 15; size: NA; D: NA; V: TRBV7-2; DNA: TGTGCCAGCAGCTTTGTGGCAGGGGGGAAATCCGAGCAGTACTTC; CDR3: CASSFVAGGKSEQYF
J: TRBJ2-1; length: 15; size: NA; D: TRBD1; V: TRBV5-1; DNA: TGCGCCAGCAGCTTGGGGCAGGGGGTGGGCAATGAGCAGTTCTTC; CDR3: CASSLGQGVGNEQFF
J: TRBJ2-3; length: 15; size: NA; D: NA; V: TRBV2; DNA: TGTGCCAGCAGAACGGGGGCCCCCGGCACAGATACGCAGTATTTT; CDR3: CASRTGAPGTDTQYF
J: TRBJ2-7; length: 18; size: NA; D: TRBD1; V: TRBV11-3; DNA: TGTGCCAGCAGCTCTCCCCTGACCTCCGGGACAGGCTCCTACGAGCAGTACTTC; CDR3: CASSSPLTSGTGSYEQYF
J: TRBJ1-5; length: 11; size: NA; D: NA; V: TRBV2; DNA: TGTGCCAGCAGCCTTAATCAGCCCCAGCATTTT; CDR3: CASSLNQPQHF
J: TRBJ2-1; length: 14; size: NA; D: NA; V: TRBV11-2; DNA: TGTGCCAGCAGCCTGGGACTGGATTACAATGAGCAGTTCTTC; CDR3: CASSLGLDYNEQFF
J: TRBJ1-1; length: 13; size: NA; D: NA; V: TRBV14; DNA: TGTGCCAGCAGCCAAGATCATGGGACTGAAGCTTTCTTT; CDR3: CASSQDHGTEAFF
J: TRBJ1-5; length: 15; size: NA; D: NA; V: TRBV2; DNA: TGTGCCAGCAGTAACAGGGTAAATAGCAATCAGCCCCAGCATTTT; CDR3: CASSNRVNSNQPQHF
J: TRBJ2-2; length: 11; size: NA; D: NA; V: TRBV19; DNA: TGTGCCAGCTGGGGCACCGGGGAGCTGTTTTTT; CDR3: CASWGTGELFF
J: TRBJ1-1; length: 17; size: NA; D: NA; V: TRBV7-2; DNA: TGTGCCAGCAGCTTAGCGACCATTGGGCACTTGAACACTGAAGCTTTCTTT; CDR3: CASSLATIGHLNTEAFF
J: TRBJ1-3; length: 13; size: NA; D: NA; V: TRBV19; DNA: TGTGCCAGTAGTATCGGGACTGGAAACACCATATATTTT; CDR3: CASSIGTGNTIYF
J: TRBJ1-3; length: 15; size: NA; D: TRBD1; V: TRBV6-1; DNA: TGTGCCAGCCCTACGGGGGACAGGGAACGAAACACCATATATTTT; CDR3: CASPTGDRERNTIYF
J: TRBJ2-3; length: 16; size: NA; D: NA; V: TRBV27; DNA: TGTGCCAGCAGATGGCCCCGAGGGGATGGCACAGATACGCAGTATTTT; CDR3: CASRWPRGDGTDTQYF
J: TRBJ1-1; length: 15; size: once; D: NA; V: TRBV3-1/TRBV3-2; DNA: TGTGCCAGCAGCCAAGGTTTGACAGGCAACACTGAAGCTTTCTTT; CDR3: CASSQGLTGNTEAFF
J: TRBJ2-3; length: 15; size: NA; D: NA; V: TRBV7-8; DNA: TGTGCCAGCAGCTTAGACGAGCTACGCACAGATACGCAGTATTTT; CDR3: CASSLDELRTDTQYF
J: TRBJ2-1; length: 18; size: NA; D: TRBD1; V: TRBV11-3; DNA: TGTGCCAGCAGCTTAAAGTCTGATCTGGGACAGGGAATCGGTGAGCAGTTCTTC; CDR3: CASSLKSDLGQGIGEQFF
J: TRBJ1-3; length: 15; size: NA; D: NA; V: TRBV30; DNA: TGTGCCTGGAGTGCTGGGGGATTGCAGCGAAACACCATATATTTT; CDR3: CAWSAGGLQRNTIYF
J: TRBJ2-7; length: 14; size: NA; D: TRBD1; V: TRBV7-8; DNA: TGTGCCAGCAGCGCGGACAGGGGGCTAGGAGAGCAGTACTTC; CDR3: CASSADRGLGEQYF
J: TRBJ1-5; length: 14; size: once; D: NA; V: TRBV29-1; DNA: TGCAGCGTAGCGGGGCCCAATAGCAATCAGCCCCAGCATTTT; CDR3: CSVAGPNSNQPQHF
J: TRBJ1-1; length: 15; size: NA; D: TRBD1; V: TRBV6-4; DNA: TGTGCCAGCAGTGACTCGGCGGGACAGACCACTGAAGCTTTCTTT; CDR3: CASSDSAGQTTEAFF
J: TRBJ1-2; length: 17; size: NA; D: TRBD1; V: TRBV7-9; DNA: TGTGCCAGCAGCTCCCAGGGACAGGGGGCGCCTGGCTATGGCTACACCTTC; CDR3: CASSSQGQGAPGYGYTF
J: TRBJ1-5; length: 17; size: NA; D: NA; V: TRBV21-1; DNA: TGTGCCAGCAGCAACGGGCAGGGGAGTGGCTCTGGTCAGCCCCAGCATTTT; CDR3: CASSNGQGSGSGQPQHF
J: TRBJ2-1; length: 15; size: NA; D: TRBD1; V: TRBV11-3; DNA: TGTGCCAGCAGCTTGCGACAGGGACCCTACAATGAGCAGTTCTTC; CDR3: CASSLRQGPYNEQFF
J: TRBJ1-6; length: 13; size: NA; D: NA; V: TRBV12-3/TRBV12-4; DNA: TGTGCCAGCAGTTTCCTCAGGGATTCACCCCTCCACTTT; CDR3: CASSFLRDSPLHF
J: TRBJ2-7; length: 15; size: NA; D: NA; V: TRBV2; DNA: TGTGCCAGTCCCGCCCCTGACAGGCCGGGAGACGAGCAGTACTTC; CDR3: CASPAPDRPGDEQYF
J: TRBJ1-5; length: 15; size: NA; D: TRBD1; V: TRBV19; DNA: TGTGCCAGTGGGAGGACAGGGGCCGGCAATCAGCCCCAGCATTTT; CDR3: CASGRTGAGNQPQHF
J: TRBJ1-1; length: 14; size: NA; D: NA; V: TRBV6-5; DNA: TGTGCCAGCAGGGGCACAGTTTTGGGGGCTGAAGCTTTCTTT; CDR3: CASRGTVLGAEAFF
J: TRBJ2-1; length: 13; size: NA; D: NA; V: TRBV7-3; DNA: TGTGCCAGCAGCTTAACGTGGGGCAATGAGCAGTTCTTC; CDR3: CASSLTWGNEQFF
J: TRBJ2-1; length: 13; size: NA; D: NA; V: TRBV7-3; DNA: TGTGCCAGCAGCTTGGGCCGCAACAATGAGCAGTTCTTC; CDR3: CASSLGRNNEQFF
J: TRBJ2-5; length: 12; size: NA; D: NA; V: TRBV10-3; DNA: TGTGCCATCAGTGATAACCAAGAGACCCAGTACTTC; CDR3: CAISDNQETQYF
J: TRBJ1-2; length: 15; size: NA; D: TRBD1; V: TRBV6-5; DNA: TGTGCCAGCAGTCGAGTCGCGACAGGGAACTATGGCTACACCTTC; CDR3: CASSRVATGNYGYTF
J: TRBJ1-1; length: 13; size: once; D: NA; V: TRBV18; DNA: TGTGCCAGCTCACCCGTCCCCCCCACTGAAGCTTTCTTT; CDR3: CASSPVPPTEAFF
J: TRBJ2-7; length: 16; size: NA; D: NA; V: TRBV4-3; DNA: TGCGCCAGCAGCCAAGATTTAGACAGGTTAACCTACGAGCAGTACTTC; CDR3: CASSQDLDRLTYEQYF
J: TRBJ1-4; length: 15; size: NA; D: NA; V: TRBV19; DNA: TGTGCCAGTAGTTGGACAGTGAGGGGTAATGAAAAACTGTTTTTT; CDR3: CASSWTVRGNEKLFF
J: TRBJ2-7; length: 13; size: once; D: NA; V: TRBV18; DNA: TGTGCCAGCTCACCAACATCCTCCTACGAGCAGTACTTC; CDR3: CASSPTSSYEQYF
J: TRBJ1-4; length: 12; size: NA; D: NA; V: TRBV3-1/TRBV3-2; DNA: TGTGCCACCAGTTGGAGGAATGAAAAACTGTTTTTT; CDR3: CATSWRNEKLFF
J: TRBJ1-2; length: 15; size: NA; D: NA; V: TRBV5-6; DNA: TGTGCCAGCAGCCTATCCATGGGGGCCAGCTATGGCTACACCTTC; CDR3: CASSLSMGASYGYTF
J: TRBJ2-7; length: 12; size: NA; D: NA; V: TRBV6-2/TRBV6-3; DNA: TGTGCCAGCAGTTTCGGACTGACAGAGCAGTACTTC; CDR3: CASSFGLTEQYF
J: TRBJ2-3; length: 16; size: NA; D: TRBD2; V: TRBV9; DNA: TGTGCCAGCAGCGTAGGGCTAGCGGGAGACACAGATACGCAGTATTTT; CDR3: CASSVGLAGDTDTQYF
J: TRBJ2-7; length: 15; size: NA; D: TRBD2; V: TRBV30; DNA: TGTGCCTGGAGTGCTGGACTAGCGGACCTCTACGAGCAGTACTTC; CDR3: CAWSAGLADLYEQYF
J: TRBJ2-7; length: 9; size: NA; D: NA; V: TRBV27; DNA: TGTGCCAGCAGTTTAACGGTTCTCTTC; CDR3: CASSLTVLF
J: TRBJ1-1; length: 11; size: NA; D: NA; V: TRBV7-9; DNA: TGTGCCAGCAGCGAGGCCCCTGAAGCTTTCTTT; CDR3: CASSEAPEAFF
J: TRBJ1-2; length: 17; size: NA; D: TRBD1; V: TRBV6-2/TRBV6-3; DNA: TGTGCCAGCAGCCTCCCCGCAGACAGGGCCTCTAACTATGGCTACACCTTC; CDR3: CASSLPADRASNYGYTF
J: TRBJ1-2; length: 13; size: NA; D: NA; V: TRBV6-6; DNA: TGTGCCAGCACCGACGGGGCGGCGAGGGGCTACACCTTC; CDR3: CASTDGAARGYTF
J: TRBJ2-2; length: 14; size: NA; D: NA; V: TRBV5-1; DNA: TGCGCCAGTCAACGAACAGGAGACACCGGGGAGCTGTTTTTT; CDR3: CASQRTGDTGELFF
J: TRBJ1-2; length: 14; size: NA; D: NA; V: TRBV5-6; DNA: TGTGCCAGCAGCTTGGGGCACCCGAACTATGGCTACACCTTC; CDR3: CASSLGHPNYGYTF
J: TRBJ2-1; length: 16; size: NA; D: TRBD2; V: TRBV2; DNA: TGTGCCAGCAGCCCGGGACTAGCGGGGGGATACAATGAGCAGTTCTTC; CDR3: CASSPGLAGGYNEQFF
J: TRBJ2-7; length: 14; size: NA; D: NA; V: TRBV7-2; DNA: TGTGCCAGCAGCTTAACGTCACAGGGATACGAGCAGTACTTC; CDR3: CASSLTSQGYEQYF
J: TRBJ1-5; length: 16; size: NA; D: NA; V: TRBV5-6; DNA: TGTGCCAGCAGCTGGGGGGGACGCGGCCTCAATCAGCCCCAGCATTTT; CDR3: CASSWGGRGLNQPQHF
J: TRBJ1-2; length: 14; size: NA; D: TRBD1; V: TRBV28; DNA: TGTGCCAGCAGATCCACAGGGGGCTATGATGGCTACACCTTC; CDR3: CASRSTGGYDGYTF